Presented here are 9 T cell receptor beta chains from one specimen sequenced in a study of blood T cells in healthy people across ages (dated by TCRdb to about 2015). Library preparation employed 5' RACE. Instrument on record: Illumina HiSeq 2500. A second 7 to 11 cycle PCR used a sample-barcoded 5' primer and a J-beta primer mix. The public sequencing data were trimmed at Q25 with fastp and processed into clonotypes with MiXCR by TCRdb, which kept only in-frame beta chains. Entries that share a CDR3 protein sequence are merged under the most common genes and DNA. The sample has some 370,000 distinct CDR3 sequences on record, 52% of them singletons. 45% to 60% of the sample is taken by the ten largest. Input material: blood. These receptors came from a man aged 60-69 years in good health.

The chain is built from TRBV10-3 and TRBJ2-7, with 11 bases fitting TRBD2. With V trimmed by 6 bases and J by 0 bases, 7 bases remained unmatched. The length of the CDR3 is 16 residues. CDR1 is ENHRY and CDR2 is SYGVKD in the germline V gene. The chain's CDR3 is CAISPTSGSNSYEQYF. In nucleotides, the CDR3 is TGTGCCATCAGCCCCACTAGCGGGAGTAACTCCTACGAGCAGTACTTC.

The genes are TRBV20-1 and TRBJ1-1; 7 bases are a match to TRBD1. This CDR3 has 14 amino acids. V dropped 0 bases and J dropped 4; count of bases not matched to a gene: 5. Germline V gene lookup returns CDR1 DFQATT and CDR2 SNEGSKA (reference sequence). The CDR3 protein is CSAREDRFGTEAFF. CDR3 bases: TGCAGTGCTAGAGAGGACAGGTTTGGCACTGAAGCTTTCTTT.

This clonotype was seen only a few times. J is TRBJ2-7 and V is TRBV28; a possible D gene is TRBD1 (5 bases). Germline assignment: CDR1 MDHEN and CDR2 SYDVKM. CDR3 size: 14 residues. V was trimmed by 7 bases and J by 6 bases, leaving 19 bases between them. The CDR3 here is CASTNYFIGAEQYF. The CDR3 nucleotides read TGTGCCAGCACGAACTATTTTATTGGGGCCGAGCAGTACTTC.

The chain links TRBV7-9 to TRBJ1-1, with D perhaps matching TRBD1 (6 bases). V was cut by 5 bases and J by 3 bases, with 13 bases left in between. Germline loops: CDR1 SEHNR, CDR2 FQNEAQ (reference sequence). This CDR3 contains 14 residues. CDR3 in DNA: TGTGCCAGCAGCGAGGACAGTGGTGACACTGAAGCTTTCTTT. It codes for CASSEDSGDTEAFF.

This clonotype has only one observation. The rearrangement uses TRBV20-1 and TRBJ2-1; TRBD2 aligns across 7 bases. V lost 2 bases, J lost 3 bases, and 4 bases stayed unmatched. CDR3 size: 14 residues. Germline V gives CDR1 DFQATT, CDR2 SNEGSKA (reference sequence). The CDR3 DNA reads TGCAGTGCTAGACCAGTAGCGGGCTACAATGAGCAGTTCTTC. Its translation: CSARPVAGYNEQFF.

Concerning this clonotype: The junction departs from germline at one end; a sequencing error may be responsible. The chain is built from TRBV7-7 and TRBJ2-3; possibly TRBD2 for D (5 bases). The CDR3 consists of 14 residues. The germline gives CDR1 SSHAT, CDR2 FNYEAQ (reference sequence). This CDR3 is CASSPEWTDDTQYF. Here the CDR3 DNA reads TGTGCTAGCAGCCCTGAATGGACTGACGATACGCAGTATTTT.

The CDR3 DNA reads as TGTACTACCTACCCGTACACAGATACGCAGTATTTT. Its protein product is CTTYPYTDTQYF. V is TRBV27 and J is TRBJ2-3; D ambiguous. CDR1 is MNHEY, CDR2 SMNVEV, per germline (reference sequence). CDR3 length: 12 residues.

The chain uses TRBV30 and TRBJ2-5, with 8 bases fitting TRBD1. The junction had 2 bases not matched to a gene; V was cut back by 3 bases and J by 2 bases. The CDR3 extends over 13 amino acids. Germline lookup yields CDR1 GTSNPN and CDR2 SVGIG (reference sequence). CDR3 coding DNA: TGTGCCTGGAGAAACAGGGGGCAAGAGACCCAGTACTTC. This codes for CAWRNRGQETQYF.

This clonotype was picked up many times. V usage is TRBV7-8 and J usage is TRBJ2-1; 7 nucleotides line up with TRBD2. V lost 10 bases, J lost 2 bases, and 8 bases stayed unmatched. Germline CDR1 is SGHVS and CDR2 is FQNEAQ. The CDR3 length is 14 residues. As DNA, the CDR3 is TGTGCCATACAGGAGGGAGGGGCCTACAATGAGCAGTTCTTC. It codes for CAIQEGGAYNEQFF.